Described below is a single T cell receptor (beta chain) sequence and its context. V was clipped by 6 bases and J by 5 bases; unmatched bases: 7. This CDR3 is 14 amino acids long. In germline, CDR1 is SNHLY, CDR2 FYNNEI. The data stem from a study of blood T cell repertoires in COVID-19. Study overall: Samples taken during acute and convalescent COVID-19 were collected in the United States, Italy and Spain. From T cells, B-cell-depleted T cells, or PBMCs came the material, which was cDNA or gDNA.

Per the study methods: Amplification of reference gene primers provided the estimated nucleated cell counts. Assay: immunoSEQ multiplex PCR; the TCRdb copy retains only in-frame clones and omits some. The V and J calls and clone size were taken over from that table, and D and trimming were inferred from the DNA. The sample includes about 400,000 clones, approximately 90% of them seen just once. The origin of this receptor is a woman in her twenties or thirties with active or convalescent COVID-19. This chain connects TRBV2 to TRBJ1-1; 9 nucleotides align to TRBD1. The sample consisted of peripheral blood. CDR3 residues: CASRDTGGWTEAFF. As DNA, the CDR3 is TGTGCCAGCAGGGACACAGGGGGCTGGACTGAAGCTTTCTTT.